This record looks at one T cell receptor beta chain sequence and its context. No antigen is known for it. No much larger clone exists at a distance of one base, and base qualities are not known. Deletion took 1 base off V and 5 bases off J, with a span of 11 bases between the germline ends. Reading the germline V gene (reference sequence) gives CDR1 SGHAT and CDR2 FQDESV. From the cysteine through the phenylalanine, the CDR3 covers 14 amino acids. The entry retains the CDR3 DNA only, 42 bases that are in frame from base 1. Library creation used the immunoSEQ multiplex PCR assay. Roughly 100,000 TCR templates per sample were assayed by the deep sequencing platform. Genomic DNA extracted from sorted T cells was the material used for TCRbeta CDR3 sequencing. On the study's bioinformatics: The R programming language was used for clonal analysis of the TCRbeta CDR3 data. Alloreactive CD4+ and CD8+ clones were identified by comparing unstimulated samples to CFSE-low samples taken after the reaction. By matching sequences to the repertoires of sorted unstimulated Treg and non-Treg cells, each alloreactive CD4+ clone was assigned a regulatory or non-regulatory origin. In its TCRdb copy, this immuneACCESS table keeps in-frame sequences only and misses some clones. Where compared with another copy, unresolved V genes explain less than half of these, and the others have no known cause. V, J and clone size are taken as reported in that table, and D and trimming were inferred from the DNA itself. Recorded for this sample are roughly 100,000 clones; more than 85% of them occurred a single time. Approximately 0.32% of the sample rests with the top ten.

The data were obtained in a study of siplizumab effects on memory and regulatory T cells (dated 2019 in TCRdb). For the study in its entirety: The study looked at the effect of siplizumab, an anti-CD2 antibody, on alloreactive T-cell subsets in allogeneic mixed lymphocyte reactions made from human PBMCs. Points the paper makes about the study in general: Sequences below about 10^-5 frequency were poorly captured, so only a minor fraction of alloreactive clones could be mapped to unstimulated subsets. No functional confirmation was obtained for the suppressive function of proliferating Tregs from siplizumab cultures. Siplizumab significantly lowered the cumulative frequency of alloreactive sequences that could be traced to unstimulated CD4+ memory T cells. Roughly 80-95% of proliferating CD4+ or CD8+ clones could not be assigned a naive or memory phenotype. Among mappable alloreactive CD4+ clones, an average Treg-derived fraction of about 69% was observed with siplizumab, compared with around 28% in control reactions. Compared with memory T cells, unstimulated naive T cells appeared more diverse, and naive cells seemed to make a substantial contribution to the alloresponse.

TCRbeta CDR3 sequencing was performed on sorted unstimulated T cells and on proliferating T cells recovered from mixed lymphocyte reactions. Fresh whole blood from ten to eleven HLA-typed healthy donors served as the source for isolating PBMCs. Input material: CD4+ T cells sorted from blood. In this chain, TRBV11-1 is recombined with TRBJ1-2; a weak D assignment points to TRBD1 (5 bases agree). The receptor comes from a human donor in good health. The DNA reads as follows: TGTGCCAGCAGCTTAGGGGACGTCAGTTATGGCTACACCTTC. The encoded protein is CASSLGDVSYGYTF.